This T cell receptor (beta chain) was observed in a study of T cells in Graves' hyperthyroidism and ophthalmopathy. Overall study results and limits: Among thyroid clonotypes expanded above 0.001, most also appeared in blood. Stable hyperthyroidism was separated from ophthalmopathy by a model based on 13 V-J features.

Template material for amplifying TCR beta CDR3 regions consisted of RNA transcripts. First-round RT-PCR of the TCR CDR3 relied on the HTBI primer set. TCRdb itself ran the multiplex PCR reads through MiXCR, one entry per CDR3 protein. The sample records under 450,000 distinct CDR3 sequences, around 14% being singletons. CDR3 size: 14 residues. Germline CDR1 is SGHTA and CDR2 is FQGNSA. V was shortened by 6 bases and J by 1 base, with 12 bases between the two germline ends. Ten or more counts support this clonotype. Antigen unknown. Those with hyperthyroidism were 18 to 65 years old, newly diagnosed, and ill for under 2 months.

Material for sequencing was blood. The chain carries TRBV7-2 and TRBJ1-1, with a tentative D call TRBD1 (6 bases). The receptor comes from a woman aged 18-29 years with Graves' hyperthyroidism. In nucleotides, the CDR3 is TGTGCCAGCAGTTGGGGGCGCGGGAACACTGAAGCTTTCTTT. Translating gives CASSWGRGNTEAFF.